This TCR beta chain was recovered during a study of blood T cell repertoires in COVID-19. Study summary: COVID-19 samples collected from the United States, Italy and Spain covered acute and convalescent phases. From T cells, B-cell-depleted T cells, or PBMCs came the material, which was cDNA or gDNA.

Original analysis: Researchers report that nucleated cell counts were estimated from reference gene primer amplification. The method was immunoSEQ multiplex PCR; TCRdb's version includes in-frame clones alone and lacks a portion of them. The V and J calls and clone size were taken over from that table, and D and trimming were inferred from the DNA. The sample consists of 80,000 to 90,000 clones, around four fifths of them appearing once. J lost 7 bases, V lost 6 bases, and 5 bases had no gene match. The V gene's germline CDR1 is SNHLY and CDR2 FYNNEI. The CDR3 extends over 13 amino acids. The rearrangement joins TRBV2 to TRBJ2-2; TRBD1 agrees at 7 bases. The sample comprised peripheral blood. The receptor comes from a woman aged 70-85 years with acute or convalescent COVID-19. Here the CDR3 DNA reads TGTGCCAGCAGAGATAACAGGGGCGGGGAGCTGTTTTTT. Translation: CASRDNRGGELFF.